This TCR beta chain was retrieved from a study of shared clonotypes between healthy human individuals. Study-wide context: Aged 18 to 49, the donors were a couple of women and three men. Each donor had three CD4 naive, three CD4 memory, two CD8 naive and one CD8 memory plate. General study results and limits: Shared clonotypes across all four donors exceeded non-shared ones in generation probability. Between several donors, naive CD4 clonotypes were shared at a level of around 4.8%.

Trimming removed 1 base from V and 7 bases from J, with 11 bases in between. This CDR3 is built from 13 residues. The germline CDR1 and CDR2 sequences are SEHNR and FQNEAQ (reference sequence). On this clone: The antigen remains unidentified.

Clones were sequenced by immunoSEQ multiplex PCR, and TCRdb holds only the in-frame ones, with some missing. The profile shows roughly 2.5 million clones, about 92% of them singletons. Sequencing used naive CD4+ T cells sorted from blood. Subset meaning: CD45RA+ positively selected. The TCR comes from a man aged 18 to 30 in good health. The rearrangement joins TRBV7-9 to TRBJ2-7; a weak D match, TRBD1 (6 bases). CDR3: CASSLGTQGEQYF. The CDR3 coding sequence is TGTGCCAGCAGCTTAGGGACACAGGGAGAGCAGTACTTC.